This T cell receptor (beta chain) came from a study of cytomegalovirus exposure and HLA in healthy donors. Study outcomes and limitations: In a later analysis, compared with equally common non-associated chains, HLA-associated beta chains were more expanded.

Vbeta (60) and Jbeta (13) primers were used in the PCR. Data came from immunoSEQ multiplex PCR; TCRdb stores just in-frame clones and leaves some out. Reported are 100,000 to 150,000 clones; the ten largest clones contain more than 1%. Looked up from germline, CDR1 is SEHNR and CDR2 is FQNEAQ (reference sequence). V was trimmed by 4 bases and J by 3 bases, leaving 16 bases between them. CDR3 length: 15 amino acids. As to this clone: Antigen specificity is unknown.

Sequencing was done on a sample of PBMCs. The chain recombines TRBV7-9 with TRBJ2-7; D unclear. This receptor was obtained from a man between 18 and 29 years old in good health and CMV-seronegative. CDR3 loop: CASSSTVPTDYEQYF. As DNA, the CDR3 is TGTGCCAGCAGCTCCACCGTACCTACAGACTACGAGCAGTACTTC. Variable domain in full (rest from reference TRBV7-9 and TRBJ2-7): DTGVSQNPRHKITKRGQNVTFRCDPISEHNRLYWYRQTLGQGPEFLTYFQNEAQLEKSRLLSDRFSAERPKGSFSTLEIQRTEQGDSAMYLCASSSTVPTDYEQYFGPGTRLTVT.